Each of the 14 T cell receptor beta chains below was sequenced from the same sample in a study of T cells after yellow fever vaccination. TCRdb re-analysed the 5' RACE reads in MiXCR, keeping a single row per CDR3 protein. The data show about 580,000 distinct CDR3 sequences, roughly a sixth seen once. The sample in question was PBMCs, obtained roughly 5 days after the first yellow fever vaccination. The receptors derive from a man between 18 and 35 years old who received the YFV17D yellow fever vaccine.

This chain joins TRBV11-2 and TRBJ1-6, with 9 bases fitting TRBD1. The CDR3 loop spans 16 amino acids. The germline CDR1 and CDR2 sequences are SGHAT and FQNNGV. J gave up 8 bases and V 2 bases, and 7 bases lay outside the gene matches. CDR3 protein: CASSLRQGVVYSPLHF. The CDR3 region has the DNA TGTGCCAGCAGCTTACGACAGGGGGTTGTGTATTCACCCCTCCACTTT.

This clonotype was detected a few times. The rearrangement uses TRBV7-2 and TRBJ2-1; tentatively, D is TRBD2 (7 bases). Trimming removed 3 bases at V and 6 bases at J, with 15 bases between. This CDR3 comprises 15 residues. The germline gives CDR1 SGHTA, CDR2 FQGNSA. CDR3 DNA sequence: TGTGCCAGCAGCTTTTCGCCTGGGGGGGCCAATGAGCAGTTCTTC. Translation: CASSFSPGGANEQFF. The entire variable domain, with the rest obtained from reference TRBV7-2 and TRBJ2-1, is as follows: GAGVSQSPSNKVTEKGKDVELRCDPISGHTALYWYRQSLGQGLEFLIYFQGNSAPDKSGLPSDRFSAERTGGSVSTLTIQRTQQEDSAVYLCASSFSPGGANEQFFGPGTRLTVL.

This clonotype was detected a few times. V gene TRBV3-1 combines with J gene TRBJ2-1; D perhaps matches TRBD2 (6 bases). Germline CDR1 LGHDT, CDR2 YNNKEL (reference sequence). Trimming took off 4 bases at V and 8 bases at J, with 9 bases between the two ends. CDR3 length equals 12 residues. This chain's CDR3 is CASSLRDYEQFF. CDR3 sequence (DNA): TGTGCCAGCAGCCTACGGGACTATGAGCAGTTCTTC.

This clonotype has just a few counts. The rearrangement links TRBV24-1 to TRBJ2-3, with TRBD1 identical over 10 bases. Germline-derived CDR1 and CDR2 are KGHDR and SFDVKD. J was trimmed by 3 bases and V by 4 bases; bases with no gene match: 6. The CDR3 length is 16 residues. CDR3 sequence: CATSDTGTGATDTQYF. The CDR3 DNA is TGTGCCACCAGTGACACCGGGACAGGGGCTACAGATACGCAGTATTTT.

The gene calls are TRBV3-1 and TRBJ1-1; 8 bases map to TRBD1. CDR1 is LGHDT and CDR2 is YNNKEL in the germline V gene (reference sequence). The CDR3 runs to 15 residues. V trimming: 3 bases; J trimming: 5 bases; junction bases outside the gene matches: 8. CDR3 amino acids: CASSHVQGARTEAFF. CDR3 in DNA: TGTGCCAGCAGCCACGTCCAGGGGGCGCGGACTGAAGCTTTCTTT.

This clonotype was detected a few times. This rearrangement joins TRBV7-9 to TRBJ2-3, with 7 positions matching TRBD2. This CDR3 is built from 15 residues. V lost 5 bases and J lost 6; bases outside the gene matches: 11. Per the germline V gene, CDR1 is SEHNR and CDR2 is FQNEAQ (reference sequence). The CDR3 here is CASSPASGAPDTQYF. The CDR3 DNA reads as TGTGCCAGCAGCCCGGCAAGCGGGGCCCCTGATACGCAGTATTTT.

V gene TRBV28 combines with J gene TRBJ1-1; no firm D call. CDR3 length: 14 amino acids. Trimming pared 7 bases from V and 3 bases from J, leaving 15 bases between. Germline CDR1 is MDHEN and CDR2 is SYDVKM. The CDR3 DNA reads TGTGCCAGCACCTTTCGATCATCATACACTGAAGCTTTCTTT. Translated: CASTFRSSYTEAFF.

This clonotype was observed a few times. The chain combines TRBV3-1 with TRBJ1-1; D ambiguous. The CDR3 spans 14 residues. Germline V CDR1 and CDR2: LGHDT, YNNKEL (reference sequence). Between the trimmed V and J ends, which lost 4 bases and 3 bases, there was a span of 12 bases. CDR3 coding DNA: TGTGCCAGCAGCCCCTCAATATCAGACACTGAAGCTTTCTTT. This gives the protein CASSPSISDTEAFF.

This clonotype was counted only a few times. V and J are TRBV5-1 and TRBJ2-7; 10 bases fit TRBD1. CDR1 is SGHRS and CDR2 is YFSETQ in the germline V gene. After removal of 0 bases from V and 2 bases from J, the junction contained 2 bases not matched to a gene. This CDR3 has 15 residues. This CDR3 is CASSLGGTGAYEQYV. The CDR3 bases are TGCGCCAGCAGCTTGGGGGGGACAGGGGCCTACGAGCAGTACGTC.

This clonotype was detected many times. This chain joins TRBV7-6 and TRBJ2-2; no reliable D call. There are 15 residues in the CDR3. Germline V gene sequence: CDR1 SGHVS, CDR2 FNYEAQ. V shed 1 base and J shed 7 bases, with 13 bases lying between them. CDR3 sequence (DNA): TGTGCCAGCAGCTTAGTCAGACCACAGATCGGGGAGCTGTTTTTT. It is translated as CASSLVRPQIGELFF.

The chain joins TRBV7-9 to TRBJ2-5, with D possibly matching TRBD1 (6 bases). Germline values: CDR1 SEHNR, CDR2 FQNEAQ (reference sequence). CDR3 length: 13 residues. Trimming left V 11 bases short and J 1 base short, with 14 bases between. The CDR3 sequence is CAGLQGSQETQYF. CDR3 bases: TGTGCCGGCTTACAGGGTTCCCAAGAGACCCAGTACTTC.

The chain joins TRBV5-1 to TRBJ2-1; tentatively, D is TRBD2 (6 bases). Per the germline V gene, CDR1 is SGHRS and CDR2 is YFSETQ. Trimming removed 5 bases at V and 5 bases at J, with 11 bases between. The CDR3 is made up of 13 amino acids. DNA for the CDR3: TGCGCCAGCAGGGAGGGGCAGAACAATGAGCAGTTCTTC. Translation: CASREGQNNEQFF.

The chain links TRBV7-6 to TRBJ2-7; 9 bases fit TRBD1. The length of the CDR3 is 15 residues. The V gene's germline CDR1 is SGHVS and CDR2 FNYEAQ. V was clipped by 5 bases and J by 2 bases; unmatched bases: 7. CDR3 DNA sequence: TGTGCCAGCAGCCCATACAGGGGGCCGACCTACGAGCAGTACTTC. Its protein product is CASSPYRGPTYEQYF. Full variable domain (missing parts from reference TRBV7-6 and TRBJ2-7): GAGVSQSPRYKVTKRGQDVALRCDPISGHVSLYWYRQALGQGPEFLTYFNYEAQQDKSGLPNDRFSAERPEGSISTLTIQRTEQRDSAMYRCASSPYRGPTYEQYFGPGTRLTVT.

The rearrangement links TRBV5-1 to TRBJ1-2, with D uncertain. This CDR3 has 14 amino acids. The germline V gene encodes CDR1 SGHRS and CDR2 YFSETQ. V shed 7 bases and J shed 2 bases, with 15 bases lying between them. CDR3 amino acids: CASRPGHLNYGYTF. CDR3 in DNA: TGCGCCAGCCGCCCCGGGCACCTCAACTATGGCTACACCTTC.